This T cell receptor (beta chain) was identified in a study of OX40 agonist ivuxolimab in advanced cancers. Study in general: From roughly 20 to 85 years was the age range, with a mean of around 54 years, and about 83% were male. Whole-study results and caveats: Some nonresponders also had low normalized T-cell clonal expansion. Average numbers of expanded clones were greater in CD8+ T cells than in CD4+.

TCRdb's copy holds only in-frame clones and misses some; the assay was immunoSEQ multiplex PCR. The sample carries about 22,000 clones, approximately 80% recorded once. Trimming removed 0 bases at V and 8 bases at J, with 16 bases between. Germline loops: CDR1 LGHNA, CDR2 YSLEER. CDR3 length: 15 residues. As regards this clone: As yet, its antigen is unknown.

Here the sequenced sample was CD4+ or CD8+ T cells sorted from blood, taken in a trial of the OX40 agonist ivuxolimab. The V and J genes are TRBV4-3 and TRBJ1-1, with D perhaps matching TRBD1 (5 bases). The receptor was derived from an adult with an advanced solid tumor such as melanoma, head and neck, liver or kidney cancer. Here the CDR3 DNA reads TGCGCCAGCAGCCAAGATTCAGGGCTAGCCCCCGAAGCTTTCTTT. This encodes CASSQDSGLAPEAFF.